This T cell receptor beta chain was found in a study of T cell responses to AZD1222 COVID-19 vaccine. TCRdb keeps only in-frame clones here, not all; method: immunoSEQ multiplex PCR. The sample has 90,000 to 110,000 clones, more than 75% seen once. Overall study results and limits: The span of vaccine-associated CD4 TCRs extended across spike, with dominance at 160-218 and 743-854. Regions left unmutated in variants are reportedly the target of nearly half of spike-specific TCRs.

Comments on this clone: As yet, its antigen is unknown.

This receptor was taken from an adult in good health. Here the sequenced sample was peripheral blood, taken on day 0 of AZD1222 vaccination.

The CDR3 loop reads CASSQPRDRVEEQFF. The CDR3 coding sequence is TGTGCCAGCAGCCAACCCCGGGACAGGGTTGAAGAGCAGTTCTTC. The chain combines TRBV4-2 with TRBJ2-1; 9 positions agree with TRBD1. This CDR3 region has 15 residues. Germline CDR1 is LGHNA and CDR2 is YNFKEQ. The ends lost 2 bases at V and 10 bases at J; junction bases unmatched: 9.